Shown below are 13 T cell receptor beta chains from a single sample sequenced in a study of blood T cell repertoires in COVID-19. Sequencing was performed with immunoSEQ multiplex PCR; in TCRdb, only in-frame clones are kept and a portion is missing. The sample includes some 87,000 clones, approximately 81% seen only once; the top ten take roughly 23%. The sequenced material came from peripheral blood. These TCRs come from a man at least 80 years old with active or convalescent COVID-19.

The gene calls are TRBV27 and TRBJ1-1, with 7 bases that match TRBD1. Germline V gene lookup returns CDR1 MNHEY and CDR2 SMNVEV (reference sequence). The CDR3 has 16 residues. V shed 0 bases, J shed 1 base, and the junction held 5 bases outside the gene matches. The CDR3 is CASSLSGTAKNTEAFF. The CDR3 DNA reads TGTGCCAGCAGTTTATCGGGGACAGCCAAGAACACTGAAGCTTTCTTT.

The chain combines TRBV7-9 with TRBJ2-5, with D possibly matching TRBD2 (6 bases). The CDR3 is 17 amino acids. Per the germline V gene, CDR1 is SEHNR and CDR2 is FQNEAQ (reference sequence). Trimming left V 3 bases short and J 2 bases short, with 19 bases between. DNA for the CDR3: TGTGCCAGCAGCTTGGGGCGCGGGGCCCAAAGACAAGAGACCCAGTACTTC. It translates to CASSLGRGAQRQETQYF.

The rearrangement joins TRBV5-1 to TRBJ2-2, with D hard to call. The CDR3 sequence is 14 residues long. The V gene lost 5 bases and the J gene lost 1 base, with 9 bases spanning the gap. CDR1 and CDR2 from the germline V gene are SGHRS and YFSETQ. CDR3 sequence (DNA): TGCGCCAGCAGGCTGACTGAGAACACCGGGGAGCTGTTTTTT. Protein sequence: CASRLTENTGELFF.

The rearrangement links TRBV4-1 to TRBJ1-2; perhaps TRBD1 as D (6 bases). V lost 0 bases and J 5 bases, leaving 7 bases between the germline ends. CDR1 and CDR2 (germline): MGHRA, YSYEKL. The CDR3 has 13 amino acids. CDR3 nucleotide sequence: TGCGCCAGCAGCCAAGAACAGGGATATGGCTACACCTTC. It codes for CASSQEQGYGYTF.

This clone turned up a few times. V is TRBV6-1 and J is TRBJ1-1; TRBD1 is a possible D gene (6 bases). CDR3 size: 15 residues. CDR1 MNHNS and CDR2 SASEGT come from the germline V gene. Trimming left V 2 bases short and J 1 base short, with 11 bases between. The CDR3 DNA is TGTGCCAGCAGTGAATGGGACACGACGAACACTGAAGCTTTCTTT. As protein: CASSEWDTTNTEAFF.

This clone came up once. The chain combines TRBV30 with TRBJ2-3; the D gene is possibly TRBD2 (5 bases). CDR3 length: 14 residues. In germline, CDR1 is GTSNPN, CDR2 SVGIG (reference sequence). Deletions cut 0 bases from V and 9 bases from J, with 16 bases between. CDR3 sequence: CAWSVGGRKGTQYF. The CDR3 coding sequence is TGTGCCTGGAGTGTTGGAGGACGGAAAGGGACGCAGTATTTT.

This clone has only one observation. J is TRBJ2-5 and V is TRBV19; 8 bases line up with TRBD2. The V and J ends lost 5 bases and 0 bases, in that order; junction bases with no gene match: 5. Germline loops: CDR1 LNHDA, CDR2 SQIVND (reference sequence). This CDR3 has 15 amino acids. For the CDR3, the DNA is TGTGCCAGTAGTTCTCCGGGGGGGTACCAAGAGACCCAGTACTTC. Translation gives CASSSPGGYQETQYF.

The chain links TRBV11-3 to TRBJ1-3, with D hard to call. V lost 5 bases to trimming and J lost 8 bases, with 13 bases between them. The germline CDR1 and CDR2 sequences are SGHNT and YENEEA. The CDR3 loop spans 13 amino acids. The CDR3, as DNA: TGTGCCAGCAGCCTATCCGGGAGGGACACCATATATTTT. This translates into CASSLSGRDTIYF.

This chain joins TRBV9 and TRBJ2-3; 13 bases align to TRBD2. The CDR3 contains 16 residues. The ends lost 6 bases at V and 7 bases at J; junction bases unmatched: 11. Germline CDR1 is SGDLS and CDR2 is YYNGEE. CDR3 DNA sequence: TGTGCCAGCACCCCCGGAGAGGGACTAGCGGGGTATACGCAGTATTTT. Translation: CASTPGEGLAGYTQYF.

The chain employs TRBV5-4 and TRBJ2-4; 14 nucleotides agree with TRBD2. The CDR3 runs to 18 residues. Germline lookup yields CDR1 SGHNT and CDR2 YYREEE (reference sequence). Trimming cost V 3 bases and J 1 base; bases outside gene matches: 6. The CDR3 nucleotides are TGTGCCAGCAGCTACGGACTAGCGGGGGGTGGCGCCAAAAACATTCAGTACTTC. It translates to CASSYGLAGGGAKNIQYF.

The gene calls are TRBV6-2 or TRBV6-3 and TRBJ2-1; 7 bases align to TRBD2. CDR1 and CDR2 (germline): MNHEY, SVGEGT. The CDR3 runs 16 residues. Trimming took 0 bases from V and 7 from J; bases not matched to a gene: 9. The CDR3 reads CASSYSETSHRNEQFF. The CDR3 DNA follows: TGTGCCAGCAGTTACTCTGAGACTAGCCATCGGAATGAGCAGTTCTTC.

The CDR3 reads CAISGLAGGPESGELFF. CDR3 nucleotide sequence: TGTGCCATCAGCGGACTAGCGGGGGGCCCCGAGTCCGGGGAGCTGTTTTTT. The chain uses TRBV10-3 and TRBJ2-2; 14 bases agree with TRBD2. The CDR3 totals 17 residues. The J segment lost 6 bases and the V segment lost 6 bases, leaving 9 bases of the junction unmatched. Germline V CDR1 and CDR2: ENHRY, SYGVKD.

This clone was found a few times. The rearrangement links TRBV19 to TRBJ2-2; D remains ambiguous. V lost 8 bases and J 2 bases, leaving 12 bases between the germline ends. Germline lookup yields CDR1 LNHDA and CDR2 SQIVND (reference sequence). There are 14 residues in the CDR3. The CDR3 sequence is CASQRDGNTGELFF. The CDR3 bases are TGTGCCAGTCAGCGCGACGGCAACACCGGGGAGCTGTTTTTT.